The 15 T cell receptor beta chains listed next were all sequenced from one sample in a study of CD8+ T cells in alopecia areata. Treatment in this sample: oral pan-JAK inhibitor, 5-10 mg twice daily. RNA extraction and reverse transcription yielded cDNA as sequencing template. TCRdb's table, derived via immunoSEQ multiplex PCR, lists solely in-frame clones and lacks some. This sample has approximately 200,000 clones, with roughly three fifths found just once. The material sequenced was CD4+ T cells sorted from blood, taken at week 4, from a patient treated with tofacitinib. Receptors originate from a human donor with alopecia areata.

V and J are TRBV7-9 and TRBJ2-7, with 8 bases identical to TRBD1. The CDR3 is made up of 16 amino acids. The germline V gene encodes CDR1 SEHNR and CDR2 FQNEAQ (reference sequence). With V trimmed by 5 bases and J by 1 base, 10 bases remained unmatched. The CDR3 region is CASSQQGGSGSYEQYF. In nucleotides, the CDR3 is TGTGCCAGCAGCCAACAGGGGGGTAGCGGATCCTACGAGCAGTACTTC.

The V gene is TRBV5-1, the J gene TRBJ2-5, with D perhaps TRBD1 (6 bases). The CDR3 consists of 17 residues. Germline V gene sequence: CDR1 SGHRS, CDR2 YFSETQ. V was trimmed by 2 bases and J by 1 base, leaving 18 bases between them. CDR3 coding DNA: TGCGCCAGCAGCTTCCTACAGACAGGATCCCGCCAAGAGACCCAGTACTTC. It is translated as CASSFLQTGSRQETQYF.

The V and J genes are TRBV6-5 and TRBJ2-7; D is ambiguous. Germline CDR1 and CDR2: MNHEY and SVGAGI. The CDR3 runs 11 residues. Trimming pared 4 bases from V and 7 bases from J, leaving 8 bases between. In nucleotides, the CDR3 is TGTGCCAGCAGTTCCGCAGAAGAGCAGTACTTC. This gives the protein CASSSAEEQYF.

This clone has only one observation. The V call is TRBV5-1, the J call TRBJ2-7, with D possibly being TRBD1 or TRBD2 (5 bases each). CDR1 and CDR2 (germline): SGHRS, YFSETQ. This CDR3 has 12 residues. V was shortened by 3 bases and J by 2 bases, with 6 bases between the two germline ends. CDR3 protein: CASSWGTYEQYF. CDR3 in DNA: TGCGCCAGCAGCTGGGGGACCTACGAGCAGTACTTC.

The chain joins TRBV30 to TRBJ2-3; D remains ambiguous. The CDR3 has 10 residues. Germline CDR1 GTSNPN, CDR2 SVGIG (reference sequence). Trimming shortened V by 0 bases and J by 5 bases, and 0 bases separated the two germline ends. The CDR3, as DNA: TGTGCCTGGAGTGTAGATACGCAGTATTTT. Translating it yields CAWSVDTQYF.

CDR3 DNA: TGTGCCAGCAGTCCTGGACAGCGTAAAGATGGCTACACCTTC. This translates into CASSPGQRKDGYTF. The chain joins TRBV7-2 to TRBJ1-2; perhaps TRBD1 as D (6 bases). V gave up 6 bases and J gave up 6 bases, with 17 bases separating them. This CDR3 spans 14 amino acids. Germline CDR1 SGHTA, CDR2 FQGNSA.

This sequence joins TRBV11-2 and TRBJ2-1; TRBD2 matches at 9 bases. This CDR3 spans 19 amino acids. J gave up 0 bases and V 5 bases, and 14 bases lay outside the gene matches. CDR1 and CDR2 (germline): SGHAT, FQNNGV. The CDR3 spells CASSRGVAGALSSYNEQFF. The CDR3 DNA sequence: TGTGCCAGCAGCCGAGGGGTAGCGGGAGCCCTTAGCTCCTACAATGAGCAGTTCTTC.

The CDR3 coding sequence is TGCGCCAGCAGCCAGCTGGGGGAAGGCTACACCTTC. Amino acids: CASSQLGEGYTF. The rearrangement links TRBV5-1 to TRBJ1-2; TRBD1 is a possible D gene (5 bases). Trimming pared 4 bases from V and 8 bases from J, leaving 12 bases between. Per the germline V gene, CDR1 is SGHRS and CDR2 is YFSETQ. The CDR3 has 12 amino acids. The whole variable domain, remainder taken from reference TRBV5-1 and TRBJ1-2, is KAGVTQTPRYLIKTRGQQVTLSCSPISGHRSVSWYQQTPGQGLQFLFEYFSETQRNKGNFPGRFSGRQFSNSRSEMNVSTLELGDSALYLCASSQLGEGYTFGSGTRLTVV.

This sequence joins TRBV7-2 and TRBJ2-1, with D perhaps TRBD1 or TRBD2 (5 bases each). Trimming removed 1 base from V and 4 bases from J, with 11 bases in between. This CDR3 comprises 15 residues. CDR1 is SGHTA and CDR2 is FQGNSA in the germline V gene. CDR3 bases: TGTGCCAGCAGCTTAGAGGGGCGGGCTTACAATGAGCAGTTCTTC. This codes for CASSLEGRAYNEQFF.

This rearrangement joins TRBV7-2 to TRBJ2-2, with TRBD2 matching 10 bases. J lost 4 bases, V lost 4 bases, and 3 bases had no gene match. The CDR3 has 15 amino acids. CDR1 SGHTA and CDR2 FQGNSA come from the germline V gene. The DNA for the CDR3 is TGTGCCAGCAGCTCCCTAGCGGGGGTCACCGGGGAGCTGTTTTTT. Encoded protein: CASSSLAGVTGELFF.

The genes are TRBV29-1 and TRBJ2-7, with 11 bases aligning to TRBD2. CDR3 length equals 13 residues. Per germline, CDR1 SQVTM and CDR2 ANQGSEA. J gave up 5 bases and V 4 bases, and 4 bases lay outside the gene matches. CDR3 coding DNA: TGCAGCGTTGTCATAGCGGGAGGGCACGAGCAGTACTTC. Amino acids: CSVVIAGGHEQYF.

This clone was counted only a few times. The rearrangement links TRBV4-3 to TRBJ2-7; 7 positions match TRBD1. Germline V lookup: CDR1 LGHNA, CDR2 YSLEER. The CDR3 extends over 15 amino acids. Losses at the gene ends were 1 base for V and 1 base for J; bases not matched to a gene: 4. The chain's CDR3 is CASSQVRDSSYEQYF. The CDR3 DNA follows: TGCGCCAGCAGCCAAGTCCGGGACAGTTCCTACGAGCAGTACTTC.

The chain couples TRBV5-4 to TRBJ2-1; a weak D match, TRBD2 (5 bases). There are 15 residues in the CDR3. Germline V gives CDR1 SGHNT, CDR2 YYREEE (reference sequence). The germline V and J ends were trimmed by 4 bases and 2 bases, with 13 bases remaining between them. The CDR3 region is CASSPDWMAYNEQFF. For the CDR3, the DNA is TGTGCCAGCAGCCCGGACTGGATGGCCTACAATGAGCAGTTCTTC.

The chain employs TRBV9 and TRBJ2-1; 9 positions match TRBD2. The CDR3 is 15 residues long. The J segment lost 7 bases and the V segment lost 0 bases, leaving 5 bases of the junction unmatched. The germline V gene encodes CDR1 SGDLS and CDR2 YYNGEE. The CDR3 reads CASSVVAGGLNEQFF. The CDR3 region has the DNA TGTGCCAGCAGCGTAGTTGCGGGAGGGCTAAATGAGCAGTTCTTC. Complete variable domain (other parts from reference TRBV9 and TRBJ2-1): DSGVTQTPKHLITATGQRVTLRCSPRSGDLSVYWYQQSLDQGLQFLIQYYNGEERAKGNILERFSAQQFPDLHSELNLSSLELGDSALYFCASSVVAGGLNEQFFGPGTRLTVL.

The chain combines TRBV7-2 with TRBJ2-7; no clear D. CDR1 SGHTA and CDR2 FQGNSA come from the germline V gene. Trimming removed 0 bases at V and 3 bases at J, with 9 bases between. CDR3 length: 14 amino acids. CDR3: CASSLALIVYEQYF. The CDR3 region has the DNA TGTGCCAGCAGCTTAGCGTTAATAGTCTACGAGCAGTACTTC.